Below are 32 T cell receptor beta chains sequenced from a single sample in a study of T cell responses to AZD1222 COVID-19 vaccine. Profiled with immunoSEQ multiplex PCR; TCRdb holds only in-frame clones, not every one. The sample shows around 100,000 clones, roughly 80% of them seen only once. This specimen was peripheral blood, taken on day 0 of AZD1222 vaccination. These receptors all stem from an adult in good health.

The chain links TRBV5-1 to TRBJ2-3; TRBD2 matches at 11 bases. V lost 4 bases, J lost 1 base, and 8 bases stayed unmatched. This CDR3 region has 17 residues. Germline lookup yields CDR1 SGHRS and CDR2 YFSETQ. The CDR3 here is CASSQSTSGAGTDTQYF. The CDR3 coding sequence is TGCGCCAGCAGCCAATCGACTAGCGGGGCGGGCACAGATACGCAGTATTTT. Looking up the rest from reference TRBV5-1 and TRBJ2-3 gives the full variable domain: KAGVTQTPRYLIKTRGQQVTLSCSPISGHRSVSWYQQTPGQGLQFLFEYFSETQRNKGNFPGRFSGRQFSNSRSEMNVSTLELGDSALYLCASSQSTSGAGTDTQYFGPGTRLTVL.

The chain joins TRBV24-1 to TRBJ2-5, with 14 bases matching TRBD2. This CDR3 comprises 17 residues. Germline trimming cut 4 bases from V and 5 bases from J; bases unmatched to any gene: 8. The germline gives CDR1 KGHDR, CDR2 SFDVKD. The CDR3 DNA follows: TGTGCCACCAGTGAGCGGACTAGCGGGAGGCCAGGGGAGACCCAGTACTTC. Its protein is CATSERTSGRPGETQYF.

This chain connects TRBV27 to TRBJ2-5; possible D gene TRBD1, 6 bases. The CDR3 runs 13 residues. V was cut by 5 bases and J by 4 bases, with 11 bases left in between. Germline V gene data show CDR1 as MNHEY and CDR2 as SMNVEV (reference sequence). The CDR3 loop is CASSMTGVETQYF. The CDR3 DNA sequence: TGTGCCAGCAGTATGACAGGTGTAGAGACCCAGTACTTC.

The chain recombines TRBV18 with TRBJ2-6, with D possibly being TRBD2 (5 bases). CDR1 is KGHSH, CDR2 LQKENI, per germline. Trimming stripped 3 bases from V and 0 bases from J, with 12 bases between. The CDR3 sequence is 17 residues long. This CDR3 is CASSPVVGDSGANVLTF. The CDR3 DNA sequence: TGTGCCAGCTCACCGGTGGTCGGGGACTCTGGGGCCAACGTCCTGACTTTC. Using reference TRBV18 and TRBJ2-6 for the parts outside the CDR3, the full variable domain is NAGVMQNPRHLVRRRGQEARLRCSPMKGHSHVYWYRQLPEEGLKFMVYLQKENIIDESGMPKERFSAEFPKEGPSILRIQQVVRGDSAAYFCASSPVVGDSGANVLTFGAGSRLTVL.

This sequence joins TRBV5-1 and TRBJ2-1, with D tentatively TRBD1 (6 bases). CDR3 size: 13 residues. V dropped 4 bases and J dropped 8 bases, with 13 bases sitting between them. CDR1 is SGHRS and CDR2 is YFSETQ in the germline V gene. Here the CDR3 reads CASSGQGLHEQFF. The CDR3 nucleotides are TGCGCCAGCAGCGGCCAGGGGTTGCATGAGCAGTTCTTC.

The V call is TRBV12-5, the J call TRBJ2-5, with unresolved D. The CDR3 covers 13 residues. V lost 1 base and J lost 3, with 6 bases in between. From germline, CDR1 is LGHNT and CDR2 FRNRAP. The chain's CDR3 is CASGLGAEETQYF. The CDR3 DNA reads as TGTGCTAGTGGTTTGGGAGCAGAAGAGACCCAGTACTTC. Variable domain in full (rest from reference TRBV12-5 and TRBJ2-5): DARVTQTPRHKVTEMGQEVTMRCQPILGHNTVFWYRQTMMQGLELLAYFRNRAPLDDSGMPKDRFSAEMPDATLATLKIQPSEPRDSAVYFCASGLGAEETQYFGPGTRLLVL.

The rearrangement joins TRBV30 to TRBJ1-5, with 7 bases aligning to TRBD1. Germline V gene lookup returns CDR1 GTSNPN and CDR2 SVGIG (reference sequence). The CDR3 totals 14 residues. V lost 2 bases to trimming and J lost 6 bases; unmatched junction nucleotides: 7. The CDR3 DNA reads TGTGCCTGGAGTCACAACAGGGGTATTCAGCCCCAGCATTTT. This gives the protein CAWSHNRGIQPQHF.

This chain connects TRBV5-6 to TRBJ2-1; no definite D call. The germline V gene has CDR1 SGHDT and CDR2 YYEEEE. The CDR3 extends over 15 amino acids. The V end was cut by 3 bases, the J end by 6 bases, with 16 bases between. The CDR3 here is CASSSYPKRSNEQFF. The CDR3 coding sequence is TGTGCCAGCAGCTCATACCCCAAACGGAGCAATGAGCAGTTCTTC.

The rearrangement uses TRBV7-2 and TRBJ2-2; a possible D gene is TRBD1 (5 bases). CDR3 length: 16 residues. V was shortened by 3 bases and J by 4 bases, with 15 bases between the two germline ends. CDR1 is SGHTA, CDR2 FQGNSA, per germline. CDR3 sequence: CASSLGQGLGTGELFF. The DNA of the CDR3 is TGTGCCAGCAGCTTGGGTCAGGGCCTGGGCACCGGGGAGCTGTTTTTT. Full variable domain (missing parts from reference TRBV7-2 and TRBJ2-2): GAGVSQSPSNKVTEKGKDVELRCDPISGHTALYWYRQSLGQGLEFLIYFQGNSAPDKSGLPSDRFSAERTGGSVSTLTIQRTQQEDSAVYLCASSLGQGLGTGELFFGEGSRLTVL.

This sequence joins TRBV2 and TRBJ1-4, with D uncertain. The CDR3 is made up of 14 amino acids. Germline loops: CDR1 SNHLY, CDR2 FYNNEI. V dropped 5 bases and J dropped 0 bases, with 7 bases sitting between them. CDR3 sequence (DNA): TGTGCCAGCAGTCAGCGGGCAACTAATGAAAAACTGTTTTTT. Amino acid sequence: CASSQRATNEKLFF.

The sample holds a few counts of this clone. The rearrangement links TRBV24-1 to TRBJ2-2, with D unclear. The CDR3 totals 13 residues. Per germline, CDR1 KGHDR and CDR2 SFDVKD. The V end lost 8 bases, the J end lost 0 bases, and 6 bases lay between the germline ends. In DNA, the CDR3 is TGTGCCACCACCGGGTCGAACACCGGGGAGCTGTTTTTT. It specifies CATTGSNTGELFF.

In DNA, the CDR3 is TGTGCTAGTGGTTTAGTGGCAGGGGCTGGAAACACCATATATTTT. It yields the protein CASGLVAGAGNTIYF. V gene TRBV12-5 combines with J gene TRBJ1-3; a weak D match, TRBD1 (6 bases). The CDR3 sequence is 15 residues long. Per the germline V gene, CDR1 is LGHNT and CDR2 is FRNRAP. With 3 bases removed from V and 2 bases from J, the gap between germline ends came to 11 bases. Variable domain in full (rest from reference TRBV12-5 and TRBJ1-3): DARVTQTPRHKVTEMGQEVTMRCQPILGHNTVFWYRQTMMQGLELLAYFRNRAPLDDSGMPKDRFSAEMPDATLATLKIQPSEPRDSAVYFCASGLVAGAGNTIYFGEGSWLTVV.

The DNA of the CDR3 is TGCGCCAGCAGCTTGATAACGGACTCCTACAATGAGCAGTTCTTC. Residues: CASSLITDSYNEQFF. The chain has TRBV5-1 and TRBJ2-1; D gene uncertain. The CDR3 is 15 residues long. Looked up from germline, CDR1 is SGHRS and CDR2 is YFSETQ. V lost 1 base and J lost 0, with 8 bases in between.

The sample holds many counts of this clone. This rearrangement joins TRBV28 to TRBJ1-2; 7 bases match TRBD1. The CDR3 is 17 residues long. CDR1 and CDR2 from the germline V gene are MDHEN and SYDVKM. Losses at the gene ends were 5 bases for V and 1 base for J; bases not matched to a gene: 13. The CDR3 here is CASSPAILRQGNYGYTF. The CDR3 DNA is TGTGCCAGCAGTCCCGCCATTCTCCGACAGGGTAACTATGGCTACACCTTC.

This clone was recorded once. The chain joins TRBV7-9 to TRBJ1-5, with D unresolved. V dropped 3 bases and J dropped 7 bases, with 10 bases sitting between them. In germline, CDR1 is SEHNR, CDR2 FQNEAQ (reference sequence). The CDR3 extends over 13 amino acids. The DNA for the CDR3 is TGTGCCAGCAGCTTTCAGGATTTCCAGCCCCAGCATTTT. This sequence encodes CASSFQDFQPQHF. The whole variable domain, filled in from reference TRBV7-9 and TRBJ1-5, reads DTGVSQNPRHKITKRGQNVTFRCDPISEHNRLYWYRQTLGQGPEFLTYFQNEAQLEKSRLLSDRFSAERPKGSFSTLEIQRTEQGDSAMYLCASSFQDFQPQHFGDGTRLSIL.

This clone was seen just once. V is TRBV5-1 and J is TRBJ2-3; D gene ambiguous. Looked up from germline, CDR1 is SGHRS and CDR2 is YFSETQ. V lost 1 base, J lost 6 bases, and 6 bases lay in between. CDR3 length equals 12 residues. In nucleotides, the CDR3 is TGCGCCAGCAGCTTGCCGGACGATACGCAGTATTTT. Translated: CASSLPDDTQYF.

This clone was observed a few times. The CDR3 loop is CASSLASMGQPQHF. The CDR3 bases are TGTGCCAGCAGCTTAGCAAGTATGGGTCAGCCCCAGCATTTT. The chain combines TRBV7-9 with TRBJ1-5; the D is unclear. The CDR3 runs 14 residues. With 0 bases removed from V and 6 bases from J, the gap between germline ends came to 9 bases. Per germline, CDR1 SEHNR and CDR2 FQNEAQ (reference sequence).

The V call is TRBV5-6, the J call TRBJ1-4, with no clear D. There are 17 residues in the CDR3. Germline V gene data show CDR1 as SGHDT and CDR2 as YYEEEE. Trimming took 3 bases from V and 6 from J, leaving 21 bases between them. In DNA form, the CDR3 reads TGTGCCAGCAGCTCGGCTATTTTGACTGGGGAGGATGAAAAACTGTTTTTT. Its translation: CASSSAILTGEDEKLFF. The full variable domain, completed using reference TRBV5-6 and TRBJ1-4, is DAGVTQSPTHLIKTRGQQVTLRCSPKSGHDTVSWYQQALGQGPQFIFQYYEEEERQRGNFPDRFSGHQFPNYSSELNVNALLLGDSALYLCASSSAILTGEDEKLFFGSGTQLSVL.

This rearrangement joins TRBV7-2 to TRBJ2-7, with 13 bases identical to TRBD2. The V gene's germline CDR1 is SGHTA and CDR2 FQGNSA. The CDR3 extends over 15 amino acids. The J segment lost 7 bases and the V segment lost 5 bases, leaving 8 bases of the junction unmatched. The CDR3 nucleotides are TGTGCCAGCAGCCCCCAGGGACTAGCGGGAAAGGAGCAGTACTTC. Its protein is CASSPQGLAGKEQYF.

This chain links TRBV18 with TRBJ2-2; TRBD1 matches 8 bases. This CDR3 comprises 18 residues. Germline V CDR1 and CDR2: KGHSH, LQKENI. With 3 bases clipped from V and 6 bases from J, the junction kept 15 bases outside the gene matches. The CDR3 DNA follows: TGTGCCAGCTCACCGGATTTTGGGACAGGATTTTTTCCCGGGGAGCTGTTTTTT. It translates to CASSPDFGTGFFPGELFF. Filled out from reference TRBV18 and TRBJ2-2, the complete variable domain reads NAGVMQNPRHLVRRRGQEARLRCSPMKGHSHVYWYRQLPEEGLKFMVYLQKENIIDESGMPKERFSAEFPKEGPSILRIQQVVRGDSAAYFCASSPDFGTGFFPGELFFGEGSRLTVL.

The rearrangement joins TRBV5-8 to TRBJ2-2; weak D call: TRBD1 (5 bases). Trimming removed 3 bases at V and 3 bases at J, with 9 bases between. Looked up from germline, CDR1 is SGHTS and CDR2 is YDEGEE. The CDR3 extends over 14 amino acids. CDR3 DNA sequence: TGTGCCAGCAGCTGGGCAGGGTACACCGGGGAGCTGTTTTTT. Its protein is CASSWAGYTGELFF.

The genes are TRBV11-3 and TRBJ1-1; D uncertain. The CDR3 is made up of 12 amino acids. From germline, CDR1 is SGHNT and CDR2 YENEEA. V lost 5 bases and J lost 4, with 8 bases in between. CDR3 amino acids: CASSQGFTEAFF. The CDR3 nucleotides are TGTGCCAGCAGCCAAGGGTTCACTGAAGCTTTCTTT.

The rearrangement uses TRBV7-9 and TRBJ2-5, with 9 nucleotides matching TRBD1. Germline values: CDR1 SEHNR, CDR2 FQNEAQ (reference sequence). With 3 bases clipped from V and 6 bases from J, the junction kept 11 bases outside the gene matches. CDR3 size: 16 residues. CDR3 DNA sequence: TGTGCCAGCAGCTTGGTGGACAGGGGAGCGTCGAAGACCCAGTACTTC. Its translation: CASSLVDRGASKTQYF.

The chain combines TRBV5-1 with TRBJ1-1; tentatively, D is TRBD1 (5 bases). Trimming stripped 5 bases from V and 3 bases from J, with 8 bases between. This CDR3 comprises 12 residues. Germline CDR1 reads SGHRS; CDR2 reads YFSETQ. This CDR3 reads CASREGYTEAFF. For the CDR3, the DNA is TGCGCCAGCAGGGAGGGGTACACTGAAGCTTTCTTT. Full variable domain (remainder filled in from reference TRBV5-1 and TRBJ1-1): KAGVTQTPRYLIKTRGQQVTLSCSPISGHRSVSWYQQTPGQGLQFLFEYFSETQRNKGNFPGRFSGRQFSNSRSEMNVSTLELGDSALYLCASREGYTEAFFGQGTRLTVV.

CDR3 loop: CATQRVEDTEAFF. CDR3 coding DNA: TGTGCCACCCAGCGGGTGGAGGACACTGAAGCTTTCTTT. J is TRBJ1-1 and V is TRBV15; D is unresolved. In germline, CDR1 is LNHNV, CDR2 YYDKDF (reference sequence). The CDR3 runs to 13 residues. V was shortened by 8 bases and J by 3 bases, with 13 bases between the two germline ends.

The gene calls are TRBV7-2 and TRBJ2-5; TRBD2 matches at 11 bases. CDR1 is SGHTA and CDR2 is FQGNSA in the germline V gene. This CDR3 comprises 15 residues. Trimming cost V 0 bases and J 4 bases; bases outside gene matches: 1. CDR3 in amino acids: CASSLAGTSGETQYF. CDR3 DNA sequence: TGTGCCAGCAGCTTAGCGGGGACTAGCGGAGAGACCCAGTACTTC. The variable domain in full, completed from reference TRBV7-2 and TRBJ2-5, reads GAGVSQSPSNKVTEKGKDVELRCDPISGHTALYWYRQSLGQGLEFLIYFQGNSAPDKSGLPSDRFSAERTGGSVSTLTIQRTQQEDSAVYLCASSLAGTSGETQYFGPGTRLLVL.

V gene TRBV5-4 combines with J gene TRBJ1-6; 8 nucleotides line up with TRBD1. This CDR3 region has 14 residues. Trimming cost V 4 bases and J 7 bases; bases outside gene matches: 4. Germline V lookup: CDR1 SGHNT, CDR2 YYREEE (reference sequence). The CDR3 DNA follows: TGTGCCAGCAGCCCTGGGGACAGGAATTCACCCCTCCACTTT. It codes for CASSPGDRNSPLHF.

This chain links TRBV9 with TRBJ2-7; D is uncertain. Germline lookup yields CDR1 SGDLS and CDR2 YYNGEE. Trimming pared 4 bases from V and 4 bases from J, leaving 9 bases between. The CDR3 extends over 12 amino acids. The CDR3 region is CASSSNQYEQYF. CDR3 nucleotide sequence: TGTGCCAGCAGCTCGAATCAGTACGAGCAGTACTTC.

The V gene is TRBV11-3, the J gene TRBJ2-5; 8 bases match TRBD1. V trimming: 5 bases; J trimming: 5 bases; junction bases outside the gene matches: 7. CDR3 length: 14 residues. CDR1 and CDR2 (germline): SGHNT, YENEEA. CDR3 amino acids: CASSPDREWETQYF. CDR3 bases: TGTGCCAGCAGCCCGGACAGGGAGTGGGAGACCCAGTACTTC.

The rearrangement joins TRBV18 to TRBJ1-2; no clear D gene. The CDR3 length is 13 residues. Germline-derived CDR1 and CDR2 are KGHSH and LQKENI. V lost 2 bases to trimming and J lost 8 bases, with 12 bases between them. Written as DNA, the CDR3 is TGTGCCAGCTCACCAACCGCCGAAAGGGGCTACACCTTC. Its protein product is CASSPTAERGYTF.

CDR3 in amino acids: CASSLFGAWGRAGLYEQFF. Here the CDR3 DNA reads TGTGCCAGCAGTTTATTCGGAGCGTGGGGGAGGGCGGGGTTGTATGAGCAGTTCTTC. V usage is TRBV27 and J usage is TRBJ2-1; 7 bases fit TRBD2. Germline trimming cut 1 base from V and 8 bases from J; bases unmatched to any gene: 20. The germline V gene encodes CDR1 MNHEY and CDR2 SMNVEV (reference sequence). This CDR3 comprises 19 residues.

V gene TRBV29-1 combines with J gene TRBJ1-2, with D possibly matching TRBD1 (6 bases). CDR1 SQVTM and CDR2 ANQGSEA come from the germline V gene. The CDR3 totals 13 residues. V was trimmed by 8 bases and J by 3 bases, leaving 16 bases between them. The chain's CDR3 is CSFRGGVDYGYTF. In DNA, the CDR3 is TGCAGCTTTCGTGGGGGCGTTGACTATGGCTACACCTTC.